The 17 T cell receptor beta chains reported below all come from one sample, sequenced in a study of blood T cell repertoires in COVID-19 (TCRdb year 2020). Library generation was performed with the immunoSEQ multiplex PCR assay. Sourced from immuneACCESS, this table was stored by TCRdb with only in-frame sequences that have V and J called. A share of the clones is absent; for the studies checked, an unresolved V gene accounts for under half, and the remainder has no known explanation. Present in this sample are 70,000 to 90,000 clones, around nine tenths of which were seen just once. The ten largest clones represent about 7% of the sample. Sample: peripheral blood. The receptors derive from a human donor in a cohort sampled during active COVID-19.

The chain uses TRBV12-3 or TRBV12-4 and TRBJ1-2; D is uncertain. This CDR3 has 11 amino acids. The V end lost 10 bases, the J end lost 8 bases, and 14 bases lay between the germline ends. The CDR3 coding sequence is TGTGCCACCGTCCGGGTCGGGGGCTACACCTTC. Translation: CATVRVGGYTF.

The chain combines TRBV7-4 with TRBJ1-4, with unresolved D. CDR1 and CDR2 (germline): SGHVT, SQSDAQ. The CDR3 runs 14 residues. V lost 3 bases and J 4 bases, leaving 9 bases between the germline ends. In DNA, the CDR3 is TGTGCCAGCAGCTTCTACAGACATAATGAAAAACTGTTTTTT. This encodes CASSFYRHNEKLFF.

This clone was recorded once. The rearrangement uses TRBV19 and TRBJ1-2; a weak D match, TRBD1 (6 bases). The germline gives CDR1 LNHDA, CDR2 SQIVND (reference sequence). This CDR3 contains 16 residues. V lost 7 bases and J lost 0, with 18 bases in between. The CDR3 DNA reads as TGTGCCAGTATAGATGCAGGGGTTGACTCTAACTATGGCTACACCTTC. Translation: CASIDAGVDSNYGYTF.

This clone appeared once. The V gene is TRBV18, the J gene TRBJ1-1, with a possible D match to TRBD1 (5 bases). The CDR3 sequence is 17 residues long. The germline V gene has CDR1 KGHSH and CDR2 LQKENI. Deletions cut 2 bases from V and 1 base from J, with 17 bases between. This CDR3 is CASSPSIGRGKNTEAFF. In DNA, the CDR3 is TGTGCCAGCTCACCAAGTATAGGTAGGGGAAAGAACACTGAAGCTTTCTTT.

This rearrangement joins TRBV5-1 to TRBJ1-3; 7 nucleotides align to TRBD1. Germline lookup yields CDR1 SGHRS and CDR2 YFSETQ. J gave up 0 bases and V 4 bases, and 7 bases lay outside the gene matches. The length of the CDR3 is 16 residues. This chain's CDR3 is CASSLQGYDSGNTIYF. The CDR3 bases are TGCGCCAGCAGCCTACAGGGGTACGACTCTGGAAACACCATATATTTT.

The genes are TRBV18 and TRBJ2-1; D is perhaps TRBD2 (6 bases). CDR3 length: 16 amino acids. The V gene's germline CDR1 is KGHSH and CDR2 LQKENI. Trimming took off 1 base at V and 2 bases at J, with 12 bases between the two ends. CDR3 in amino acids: CASSPLAGITYNEQFF. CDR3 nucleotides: TGTGCCAGCTCACCACTGGCGGGGATTACCTACAATGAGCAGTTCTTC.

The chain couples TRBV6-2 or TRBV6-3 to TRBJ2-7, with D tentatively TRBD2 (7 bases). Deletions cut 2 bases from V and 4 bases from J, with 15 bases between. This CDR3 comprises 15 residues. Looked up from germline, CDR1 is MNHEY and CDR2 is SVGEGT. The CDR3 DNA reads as TGTGCCAGCAGTTACCCCTCTAGGGGGGGATACGAGCAGTACTTC. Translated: CASSYPSRGGYEQYF.

CDR3 DNA sequence: TGTGCCAGCAGTTACCTAGCGGGGGGGGATGAGCAGTTCTTC. The encoded protein is CASSYLAGGDEQFF. The rearrangement links TRBV6-2 or TRBV6-3 to TRBJ2-1, with TRBD2 matching 12 bases. Germline V gene lookup returns CDR1 MNHEY and CDR2 SVGEGT. The CDR3 is 14 amino acids. The V and J ends lost 2 bases and 8 bases, in that order; junction bases with no gene match: 1.

CDR3 protein: CASSSPNSVLSSYEQYF. The CDR3 DNA reads as TGTGCCAGCAGCTCCCCCAATAGCGTCCTGAGCTCCTACGAGCAGTACTTC. The V gene is TRBV7-9, the J gene TRBJ2-7, with a weak D call TRBD2 (5 bases). The CDR3 totals 17 residues. Germline lookup yields CDR1 SEHNR and CDR2 FQNEAQ (reference sequence). V was cut by 4 bases and J by 0 bases, with 19 bases left in between.

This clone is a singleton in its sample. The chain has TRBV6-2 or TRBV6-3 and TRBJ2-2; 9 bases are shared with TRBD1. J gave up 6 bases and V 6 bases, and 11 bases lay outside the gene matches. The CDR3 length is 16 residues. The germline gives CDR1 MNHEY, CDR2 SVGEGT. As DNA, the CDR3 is TGTGCCAGCAGCGCTTCGGGACAGGGAATGGCCGGGGAGCTGTTTTTT. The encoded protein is CASSASGQGMAGELFF.

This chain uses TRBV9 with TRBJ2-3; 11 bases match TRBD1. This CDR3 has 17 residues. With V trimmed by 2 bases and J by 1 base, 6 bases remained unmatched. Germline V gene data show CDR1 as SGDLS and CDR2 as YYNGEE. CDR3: CASSVGQGAARTDTQYF. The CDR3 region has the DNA TGTGCCAGCAGCGTCGGACAGGGGGCGGCACGCACAGATACGCAGTATTTT.

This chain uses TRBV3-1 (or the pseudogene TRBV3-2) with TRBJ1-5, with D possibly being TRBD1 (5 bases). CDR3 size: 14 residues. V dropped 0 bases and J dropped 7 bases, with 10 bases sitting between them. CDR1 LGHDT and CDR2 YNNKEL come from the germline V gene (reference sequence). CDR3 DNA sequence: TGTGCCAGCAGCCAAGATAGGAGGGGCCAGCCCCAGCATTTT. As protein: CASSQDRRGQPQHF.

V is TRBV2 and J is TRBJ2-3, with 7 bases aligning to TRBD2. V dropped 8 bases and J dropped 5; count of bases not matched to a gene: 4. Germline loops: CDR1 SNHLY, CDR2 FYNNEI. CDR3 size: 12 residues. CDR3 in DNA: TGTGCCAGCGGACTAGATCGAGATACGCAGTATTTT. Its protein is CASGLDRDTQYF.

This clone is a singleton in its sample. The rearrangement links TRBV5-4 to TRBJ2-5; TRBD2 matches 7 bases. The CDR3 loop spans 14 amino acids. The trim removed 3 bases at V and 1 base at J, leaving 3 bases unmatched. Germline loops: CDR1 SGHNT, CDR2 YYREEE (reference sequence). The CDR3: CASSSSGIQETQYF. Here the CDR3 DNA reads TGTGCCAGCAGCTCAAGCGGGATCCAAGAGACCCAGTACTTC.

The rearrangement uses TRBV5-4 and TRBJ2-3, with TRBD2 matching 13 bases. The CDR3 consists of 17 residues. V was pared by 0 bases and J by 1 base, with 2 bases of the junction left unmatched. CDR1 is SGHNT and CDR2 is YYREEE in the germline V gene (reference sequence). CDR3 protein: CASSLAGLAGGTDTQYF. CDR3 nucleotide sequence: TGTGCCAGCAGCTTGGCCGGACTAGCGGGGGGCACAGATACGCAGTATTTT. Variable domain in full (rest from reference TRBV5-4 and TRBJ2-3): ETGVTQSPTHLIKTRGQQVTLRCSSQSGHNTVSWYQQALGQGPQFIFQYYREEENGRGNFPPRFSGLQFPNYSSELNVNALELDDSALYLCASSLAGLAGGTDTQYFGPGTRLTVL.

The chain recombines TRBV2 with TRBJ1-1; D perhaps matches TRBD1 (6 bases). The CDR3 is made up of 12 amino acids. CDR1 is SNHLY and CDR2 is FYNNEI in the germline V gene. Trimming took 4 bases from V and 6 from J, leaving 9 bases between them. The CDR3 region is CASSGTEAEAFF. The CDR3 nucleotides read TGTGCCAGCAGTGGGACAGAAGCTGAAGCTTTCTTT.

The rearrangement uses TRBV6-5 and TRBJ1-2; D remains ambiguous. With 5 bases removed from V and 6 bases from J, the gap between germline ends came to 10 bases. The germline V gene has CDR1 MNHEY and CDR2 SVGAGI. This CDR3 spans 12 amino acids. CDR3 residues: CASSNTGNGYTF. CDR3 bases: TGTGCCAGCAGTAATACGGGGAATGGCTACACCTTC.